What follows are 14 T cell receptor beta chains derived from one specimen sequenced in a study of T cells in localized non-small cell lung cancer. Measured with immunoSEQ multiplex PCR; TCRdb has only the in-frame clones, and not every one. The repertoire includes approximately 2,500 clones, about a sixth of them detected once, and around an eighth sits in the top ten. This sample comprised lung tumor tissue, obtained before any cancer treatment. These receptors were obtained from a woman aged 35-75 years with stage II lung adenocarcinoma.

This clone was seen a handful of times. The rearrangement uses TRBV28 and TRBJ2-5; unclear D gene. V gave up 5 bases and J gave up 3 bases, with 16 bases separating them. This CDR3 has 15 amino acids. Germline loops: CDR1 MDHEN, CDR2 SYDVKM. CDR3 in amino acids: CASSPPRRAKETQYF. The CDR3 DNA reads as TGTGCCAGCAGTCCCCCGCGAAGGGCTAAAGAGACCCAGTACTTC. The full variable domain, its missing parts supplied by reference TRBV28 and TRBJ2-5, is DVKVTQSSRYLVKRTGEKVFLECVQDMDHENMFWYRQDPGLGLRLIYFSYDVKMKEKGDIPEGYSVSREKKERFSLILESASTNQTSMYLCASSPPRRAKETQYFGPGTRLLVL.

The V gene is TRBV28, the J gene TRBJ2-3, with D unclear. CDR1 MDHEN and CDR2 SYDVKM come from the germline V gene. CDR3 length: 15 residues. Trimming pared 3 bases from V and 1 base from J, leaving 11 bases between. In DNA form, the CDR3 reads TGTGCCAGCAGTTTTCAACAGCACGGCACAGATACGCAGTATTTT. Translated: CASSFQQHGTDTQYF.

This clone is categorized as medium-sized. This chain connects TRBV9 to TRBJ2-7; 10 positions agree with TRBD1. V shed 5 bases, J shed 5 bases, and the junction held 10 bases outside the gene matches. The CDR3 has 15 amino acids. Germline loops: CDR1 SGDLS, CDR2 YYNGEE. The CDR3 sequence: CASSGARDRGHEQYF. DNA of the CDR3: TGTGCCAGCAGTGGTGCCCGGGACAGGGGCCACGAGCAGTACTTC.

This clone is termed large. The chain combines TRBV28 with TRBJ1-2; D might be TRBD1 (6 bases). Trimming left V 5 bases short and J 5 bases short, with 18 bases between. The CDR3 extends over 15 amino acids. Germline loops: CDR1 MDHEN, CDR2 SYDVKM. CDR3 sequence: CASSPRDIRKYGYTF. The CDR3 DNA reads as TGTGCCAGCAGTCCGAGGGACATACGGAAGTATGGCTACACCTTC.

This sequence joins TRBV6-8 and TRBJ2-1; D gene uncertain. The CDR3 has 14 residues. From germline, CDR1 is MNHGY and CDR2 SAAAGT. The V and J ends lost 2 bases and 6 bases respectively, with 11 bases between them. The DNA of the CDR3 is TGTGCCAGCAGTTACCCAAGAATCCCCAATGAGCAGTTCTTC. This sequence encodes CASSYPRIPNEQFF.

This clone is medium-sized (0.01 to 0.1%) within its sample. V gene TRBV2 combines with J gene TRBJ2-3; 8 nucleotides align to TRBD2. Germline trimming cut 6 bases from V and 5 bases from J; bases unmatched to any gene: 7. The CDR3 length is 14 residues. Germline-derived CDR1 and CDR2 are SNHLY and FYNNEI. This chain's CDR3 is CASRDNRGGDTQYF. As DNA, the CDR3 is TGTGCCAGCAGAGACAACCGGGGGGGAGATACGCAGTATTTT.

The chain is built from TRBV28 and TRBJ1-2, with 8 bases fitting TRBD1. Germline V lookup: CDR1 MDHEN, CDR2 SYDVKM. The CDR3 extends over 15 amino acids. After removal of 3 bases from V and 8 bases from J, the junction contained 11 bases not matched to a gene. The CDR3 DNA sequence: TGTGCCAGCAGTTTGACCGGGACAGGCCGAGGGGGCTACACCTTC. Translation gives CASSLTGTGRGGYTF.

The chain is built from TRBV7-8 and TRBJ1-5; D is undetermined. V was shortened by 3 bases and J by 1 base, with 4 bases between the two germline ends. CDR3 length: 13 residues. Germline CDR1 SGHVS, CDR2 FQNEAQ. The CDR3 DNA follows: TGTGCCAGCAGCTTTGGGAGCAATCAGCCCCAGCATTTT. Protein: CASSFGSNQPQHF.

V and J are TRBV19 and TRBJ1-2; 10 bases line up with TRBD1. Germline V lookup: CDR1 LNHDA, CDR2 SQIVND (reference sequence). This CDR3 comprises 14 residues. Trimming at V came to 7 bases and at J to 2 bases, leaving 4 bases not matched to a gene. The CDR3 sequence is CASTATGGNYGYTF. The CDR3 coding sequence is TGTGCCAGTACCGCGACAGGGGGCAACTATGGCTACACCTTC. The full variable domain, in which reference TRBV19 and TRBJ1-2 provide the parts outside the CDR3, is DGGITQSPKYLFRKEGQNVTLSCEQNLNHDAMYWYRQDPGQGLRLIYYSQIVNDFQKGDIAEGYSVSREKKESFPLTVTSAQKNPTAFYLCASTATGGNYGYTFGSGTRLTVV.

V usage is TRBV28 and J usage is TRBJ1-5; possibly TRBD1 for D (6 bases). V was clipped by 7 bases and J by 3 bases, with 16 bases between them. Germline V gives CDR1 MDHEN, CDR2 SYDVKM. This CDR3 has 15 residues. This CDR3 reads CASTSTDSLNQPQHF. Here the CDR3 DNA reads TGTGCCAGCACCTCCACGGACAGTCTCAATCAGCCCCAGCATTTT.

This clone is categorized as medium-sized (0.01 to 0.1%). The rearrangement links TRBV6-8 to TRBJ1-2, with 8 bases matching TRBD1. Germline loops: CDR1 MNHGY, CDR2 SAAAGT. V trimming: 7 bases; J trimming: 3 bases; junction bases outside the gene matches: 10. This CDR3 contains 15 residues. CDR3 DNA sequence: TGTGCCAGCACCGACCCCGGACAGGGTGACTATGGCTACACCTTC. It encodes CASTDPGQGDYGYTF.

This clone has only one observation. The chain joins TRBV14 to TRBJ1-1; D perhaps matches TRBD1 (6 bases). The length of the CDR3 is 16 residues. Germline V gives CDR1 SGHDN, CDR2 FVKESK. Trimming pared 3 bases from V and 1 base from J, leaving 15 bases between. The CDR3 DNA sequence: TGTGCCAGCAGCCAGAGGACAGTCTTCTCGAACACTGAAGCTTTCTTT. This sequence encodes CASSQRTVFSNTEAFF.

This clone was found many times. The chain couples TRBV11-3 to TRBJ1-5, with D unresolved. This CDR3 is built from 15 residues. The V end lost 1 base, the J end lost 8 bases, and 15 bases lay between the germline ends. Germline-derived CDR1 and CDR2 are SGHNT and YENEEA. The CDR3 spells CASSLGKVLREPQHF. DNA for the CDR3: TGTGCCAGCAGCTTAGGAAAGGTCCTTCGGGAGCCCCAGCATTTT.

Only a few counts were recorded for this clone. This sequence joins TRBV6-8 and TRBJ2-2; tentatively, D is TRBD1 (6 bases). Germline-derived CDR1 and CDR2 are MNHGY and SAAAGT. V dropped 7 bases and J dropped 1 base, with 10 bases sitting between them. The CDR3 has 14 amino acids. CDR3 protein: CASMWTVNTGELFF. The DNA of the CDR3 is TGTGCCAGCATGTGGACAGTGAACACCGGGGAGCTGTTTTTT.